Listed below are T cell receptor beta chains from one sample, sequenced in a study of shared clonotypes between healthy human individuals. Libraries were prepared by immunoSEQ multiplex PCR; TCRdb keeps only in-frame clonotypes and omits some of them. Among around 2,100,000 clones listed, approximately 94% were seen once. Specimen: naive CD8+ T cells sorted from blood. The receptors originated from a man aged 18 to 30 in good health. The CDR3 runs from the conserved cysteine through the conserved F or W. A D gene is named only where the DNA matches it firmly. Clone sizes are given selectively: once, few, many, or a class where the clone is expanded.

TRBD1 | TRBJ1-2 | - | TRBV7-8 | TGTGCCAGCAGCTACGATCCACAGGGGGGTAATGGCTACACCTTC | CASSYDPQGGNGYTF
- | TRBJ2-7 | once | TRBV27 | TGTGCCAGCAGTGTGAGCCGTAGGGGGGAGCAGTACTTC | CASSVSRRGEQYF
TRBD1 | TRBJ1-1 | once | TRBV7-8 | TGTGCCAGCAGCCAGGGGACAGGGGGCGTAGATGCTTTCTTT | CASSQGTGGVDAFF
- | TRBJ2-2 | - | TRBV25-1 | TGTGCCAGCAGTAATCGGGACGCGAACACCGGGGAGCTGTTTTTT | CASSNRDANTGELFF
TRBD2 | TRBJ2-1 | - | TRBV7-2 | TGTGCCAGCAGCTCCAGACTAGCGGGAGGAATCTATGAGCAGTTCTTC | CASSSRLAGGIYEQFF
- | TRBJ2-7 | - | TRBV4-1 | TGCGCCAGCAGCCAGCGACAGTCGAGCTCCTACGAGCAGTACTTC | CASSQRQSSSYEQYF
- | TRBJ1-5 | once | TRBV19 | TGTGCCAGTAGTATAGAGTTCATGGTTCAGCCCCAGCATTTT | CASSIEFMVQPQHF
TRBD1 | TRBJ2-7 | - | TRBV6-6 | TGTGCCAGCAGTTACGCGGGACAGGGATACGAGCAGTACTTC | CASSYAGQGYEQYF
TRBD2 | TRBJ2-1 | - | TRBV7-9 | TGTGCCAGCAGCCCGAGCCTAGCGGGTGTCGACAATGAGCAGTTCTTC | CASSPSLAGVDNEQFF
- | TRBJ1-5 | - | TRBV28 | TGTGCCAGTAGGATGCGGGGCCATAGCAATCAGCCCCAGCATTTT | CASRMRGHSNQPQHF
- | TRBJ2-1 | - | TRBV27 | TGTGCCAGCAGTACTTTCTTTGGGTCGACTAGATCGGAATACAATGAGCAGTTCTTC | CASSTFFGSTRSEYNEQFF
TRBD2 | TRBJ2-1 | - | TRBV27 | TGTGCCAGCAGACTCTATCTAGCGGTCGATAACAATGAGCAGTTCTTC | CASRLYLAVDNNEQFF
- | TRBJ2-7 | - | TRBV28 | TGTGCCAGCAGTCCTCTCGACGAGCAGTACTTC | CASSPLDEQYF
- | TRBJ2-1 | - | TRBV5-1 | TGCGCCAGCAGCCTGGACAGATACAATGAGCAGTTCTTC | CASSLDRYNEQFF
- | TRBJ1-1 | - | TRBV6-6 | TGTGCCAGCAGTTACTCCGACGGGATGGACACTGAAGCTTTCTTT | CASSYSDGMDTEAFF
TRBD1 | TRBJ1-4 | - | TRBV5-1 | TGCGCCAGCAGCTCCGACAGGGACGAAAAACTGTTTTTT | CASSSDRDEKLFF
- | TRBJ1-3 | - | TRBV21-1 | TGTGCCAGCAGCGTGTCGGGACAGAGCTCTGGAAACACCATATATTTT | CASSVSGQSSGNTIYF
TRBD1 | TRBJ2-7 | once | TRBV7-6 | TGTGCCAGCAGTTTGACAGGGGGCGGTTACGAGCAGTACTTC | CASSLTGGGYEQYF
- | TRBJ2-4 | - | TRBV4-1 | TGCGCCAGCAGCCAAGAGGGGGTGGCCAAAAACATTCAGTACTTC | CASSQEGVAKNIQYF
TRBD1 | TRBJ1-5 | - | TRBV19 | TGTGCCAGTAGTCCAGACAGGGCCGATAATCAGCCCCAGCATTTT | CASSPDRADNQPQHF
- | TRBJ1-3 | - | TRBV7-9 | TGTGCCAGCAGCCCGTTAGGACAGAACTCTGGAAACACCATATATTTT | CASSPLGQNSGNTIYF
TRBD1 | TRBJ2-5 | once | TRBV5-1 | TGCGCCAGCAGAGGGACAGGGAGGCAAGAGACCCAGTACTTC | CASRGTGRQETQYF
- | TRBJ2-1 | few | TRBV30 | TGTGCCTGGAGTGAGGGCAATGAGCAGTTCTTC | CAWSEGNEQFF
- | TRBJ2-1 | - | TRBV27 | TGTGCCAGCGGACCTGTGTTTTTCGGGGGCTCCTCGCAGTTCTTC | CASGPVFFGGSSQFF
- | TRBJ2-1 | - | TRBV2 | TGTGCCAGCAGTGAAGAGCAATACAATGAGCAGTTCTTC | CASSEEQYNEQFF
- | TRBJ1-6 | - | TRBV23-1 | TGCGCCAGCAGTCAATCGTTTCCTCCCCTCCACTTT | CASSQSFPPLHF
TRBD2 | TRBJ2-7 | once | TRBV30 | TGTGCCTGGACCCCGACCGCGGGGGGACCCTTATACGAGCAGTACTTC | CAWTPTAGGPLYEQYF
- | TRBJ2-2 | - | TRBV30 | TGTGCCTGGAGTGTAGGGGTCACGAACACCGGGGAGCTGTTTTTT | CAWSVGVTNTGELFF
- | TRBJ2-1 | - | TRBV7-6 | TGTGCCAGCAGCCAGGGGGGCTGGAATGAGCAGTTCTTC | CASSQGGWNEQFF
- | TRBJ2-6 | - | TRBV6-5 | TGTGCCAGCAGTTTTTCAGGGGCCAACGTCCTGACTTTC | CASSFSGANVLTF
- | TRBJ2-1 | - | TRBV27 | TGTGCCAGCAGTTTCCGGTCCTACAATGAGCAGTTCTTC | CASSFRSYNEQFF
- | TRBJ2-5 | - | TRBV6-5 | TGTGCCAGCAGTACCTTGGGGCAGCCTCAAGAGACCCAGTACTTC | CASSTLGQPQETQYF
- | TRBJ2-7 | - | TRBV5-3 | TGTGCCAGAAGCTGCGACAGCGGAAGAAGCTCCTACGAGCAGTACTTC | CARSCDSGRSSYEQYF
- | TRBJ2-7 | - | TRBV7-2 | TGTGCCAGCAGCCCCAATGCGATGGGGGGTAAGACCTACGAGCAGTACTTC | CASSPNAMGGKTYEQYF
TRBD2 | TRBJ2-1 | - | TRBV6-5 | TGTGCCAGCACTAGCGGGGCCCACAATGAGCAGTTCTTC | CASTSGAHNEQFF
TRBD1 | TRBJ2-1 | - | TRBV11-3 | TGTGCCAGCAGCTTAGATCAGGGGGCGGCGTCCTACAATGAGCAGTTCTTC | CASSLDQGAASYNEQFF
- | TRBJ2-1 | - | TRBV30 | TGTGCCTGGGACAGAGCCTACAATGAGCAGTTCTTC | CAWDRAYNEQFF
- | TRBJ1-3 | - | TRBV4-1 | TGCGCCAGCAGCCAAGTATTCAACTCTGGAAACACCATATATTTT | CASSQVFNSGNTIYF
TRBD1 | TRBJ1-5 | - | TRBV7-9 | TGTGCCAGCAGCCCTGGAGGACAGGGGAAAGGACAGCCCCAGCATTTT | CASSPGGQGKGQPQHF
- | TRBJ1-1 | - | TRBV2 | TGTGCCAGCAGTGTGGGAAGACTGAACACTGAAGCTTTCTTT | CASSVGRLNTEAFF
TRBD1 | TRBJ2-7 | - | TRBV7-9 | TGTGCCAGCAGCGGGACAGGAGCCTACGAGCAGTACTTC | CASSGTGAYEQYF